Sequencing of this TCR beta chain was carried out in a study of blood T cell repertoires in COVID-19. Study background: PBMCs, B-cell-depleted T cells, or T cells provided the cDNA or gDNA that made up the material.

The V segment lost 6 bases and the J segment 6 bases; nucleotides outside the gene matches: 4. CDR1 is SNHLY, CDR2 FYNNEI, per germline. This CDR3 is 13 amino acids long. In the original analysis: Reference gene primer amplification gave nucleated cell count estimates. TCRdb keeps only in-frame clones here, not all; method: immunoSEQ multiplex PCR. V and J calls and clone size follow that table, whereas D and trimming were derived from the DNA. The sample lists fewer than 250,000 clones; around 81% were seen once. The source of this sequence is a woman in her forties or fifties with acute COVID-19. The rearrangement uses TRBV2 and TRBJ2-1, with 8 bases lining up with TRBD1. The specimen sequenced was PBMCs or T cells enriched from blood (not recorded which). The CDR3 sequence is CASRSQGANEQFF. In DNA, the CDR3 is TGTGCCAGCAGATCCCAGGGGGCCAATGAGCAGTTCTTC.